This T cell receptor (beta chain) was obtained from a study of regulatory T cells in long-lasting Graves disease. Study-level points and caveats: Sampling was limited to peripheral blood rather than thyroid tissue. A limited number of samples was an acknowledged limitation. Those with persistent Graves' had less TCR diversity than newly diagnosed patients.

Sample time point: persistent/refractory GD, antithyroid drugs over 5 years with positive TRAb. From PBMCs, RNA was extracted and then used to make the TCR library. V was shortened by 2 bases and J by 4 bases, with 15 bases between the two germline ends. The CDR3 runs 14 residues. Germline V lookup: CDR1 SQVTM, CDR2 ANQGSEA. Library construction for TCR beta used iRepertoire HTBI primers and Arm-PCR of CDR3 regions. In TCRdb, the multiplex PCR reads were re-called with MiXCR into one record per CDR3 protein. The table lists 500,000 to 700,000 distinct CDR3 sequences, 25% to 35% of them singletons. This clonotype was seen only a few times. Its antigen is as yet unknown.

The V gene is TRBV29-1, the J gene TRBJ2-7, with D possibly matching TRBD1 (6 bases). The sequences come from peripheral blood mononuclear cells (PBMCs), collected when the disease was refractory, from a patient treated with antithyroid drugs. This TCR was sampled from a female donor with Graves disease. The CDR3 loop reads CSVEKGRGLYEQYF. In DNA, the CDR3 is TGCAGCGTTGAAAAGGGCAGGGGTTTATACGAGCAGTACTTC.